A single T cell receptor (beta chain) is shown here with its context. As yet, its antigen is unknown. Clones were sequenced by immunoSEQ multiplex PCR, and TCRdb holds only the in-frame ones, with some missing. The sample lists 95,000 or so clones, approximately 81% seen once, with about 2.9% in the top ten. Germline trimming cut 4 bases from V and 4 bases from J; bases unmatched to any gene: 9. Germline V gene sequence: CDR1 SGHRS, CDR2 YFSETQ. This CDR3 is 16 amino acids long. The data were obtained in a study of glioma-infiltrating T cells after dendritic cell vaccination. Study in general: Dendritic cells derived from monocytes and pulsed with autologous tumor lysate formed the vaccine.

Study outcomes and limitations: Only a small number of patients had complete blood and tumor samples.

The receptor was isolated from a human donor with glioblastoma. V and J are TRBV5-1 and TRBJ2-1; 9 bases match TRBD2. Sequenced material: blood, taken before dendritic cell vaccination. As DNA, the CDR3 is TGCGCCAGCAGCCCGGAACCGGGACTAGCTTACAATGAGCAGTTCTTC. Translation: CASSPEPGLAYNEQFF.